The source of this TCR beta chain is a study of blood T cell repertoires in COVID-19 (dated by TCRdb to the early 2020s). About the study as a whole: Samples covering the acute and convalescent phases of COVID-19 were provided by collaborators in the United States, Italy and Spain. The material from the prospective study consisted of cDNA or gDNA derived from T cells, B-cell-depleted T cells, or PBMCs. Subjects who had been exposed to COVID-19, were actively infected with it, or had recovered from it provided the deeply sampled blood TCRbeta repertoires that made up the dataset. A freely available public database, intended as a resource for researchers studying the immune response to SARS-CoV-2, is where the repertoires were released. Samples came from the ongoing ImmuneRACE study (first 160 participants) plus 1,254 subjects from 6 global collaborators. A de-identified subject ID, COVID-19 status, age in years and sex were almost always included in the sample metadata. Where HLA class I and class II types were available, the types were taken from metadata supplied by the sample provider, not from assay-based typing. The investigation overall reported the following: How much clinical and demographic metadata was included differed by source and by participant, and the metadata was provided uncurated.

From cysteine to phenylalanine, the CDR3 is 16 amino acids long. Only the CDR3 portion is preserved as DNA: 48 bases, with reading frame beginning at the first base. V lost 3 bases and J lost 3 bases, and the count of bases not matched to a germline gene is 11. The germline V gene gives CDR1 as SGHRS and CDR2 as YFSETQ. TCRbeta CDR3 regions were amplified from genomic DNA by means of the immunoSEQ Assay, a bias-controlled multiplex PCR. The authors' pipeline ran thus. Within the assay, amplification of reference gene primers was used to estimate how many nucleated cells each sample contained. To quantify the absolute abundance of each unique TCRbeta CDR3 rearrangement, sequence reads were collapsed and filtered. For each sample, productive Simpson clonality was calculated as the square root of Simpson's diversity index across productive rearrangements. The table was pulled from immuneACCESS by TCRdb, which kept in-frame rearrangements only. Such tables lose some clones; where checked, under half of the loss comes from unresolved V genes, and the rest has no known cause. V, J and clone size are those of that table, while D and trimming were read from the DNA. This sample has approximately 75,000 clones in its table, and over 75% of those were observed once. Around 30% of the sample is held by the ten biggest clonotypes.

Comments on this clone: Its antigen has not been determined. Qualities for individual bases were not recorded, and no much larger clone is one base off.

Each collaborating institution followed its own protocols to collect whole blood in K2EDTA tubes. For TCRbeta analysis, collaborators shipped samples as frozen whole blood, isolated PBMCs, or DNA extracted from either of those sample types. The source is a man between 50 and 59 years old with acute or convalescent COVID-19. Sequences were obtained from peripheral blood. Recombination linked TRBV5-1 to TRBJ2-7; 8 nucleotides in the junction match TRBD1. The DNA sequence is TGCGCCAGCAGCTGGTCAGGGGGCGCCTCTAACTACGAGCAGTACTTC. Translated, it gives CASSWSGGASNYEQYF.